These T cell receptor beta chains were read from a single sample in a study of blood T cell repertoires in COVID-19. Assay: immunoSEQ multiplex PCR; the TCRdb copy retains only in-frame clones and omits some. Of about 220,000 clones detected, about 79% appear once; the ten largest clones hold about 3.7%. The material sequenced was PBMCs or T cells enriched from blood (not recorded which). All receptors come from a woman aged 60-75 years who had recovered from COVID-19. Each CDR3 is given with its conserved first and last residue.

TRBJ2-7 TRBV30 CAWSVSGEYEQYF
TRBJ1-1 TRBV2 CASSPLTGRNTEAFF
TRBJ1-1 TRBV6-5 CASSNSLLTEAFF
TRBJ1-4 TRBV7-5 CARSPPRESTNEKLFF
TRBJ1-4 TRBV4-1 CASSQGPGQGVEKLFF
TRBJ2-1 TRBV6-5 CASTKQGSYNEQFF
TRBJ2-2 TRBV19 CASSSRTQRGTGELFF
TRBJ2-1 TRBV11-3 CASSFVAGSNEQFF
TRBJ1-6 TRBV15 CATSRDIGGNSPLHF
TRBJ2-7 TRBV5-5 CASSFWAGVEQYF
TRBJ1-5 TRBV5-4 CASSYQGIGNQPQHF
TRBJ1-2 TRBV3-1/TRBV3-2 CASSQDWRGWGYTF
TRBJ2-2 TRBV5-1 CASSLAGTGFLGATGELFF
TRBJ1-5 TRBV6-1 CASSEASQGRDQPQHF
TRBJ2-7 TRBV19 CASSIPGISGYEQYF
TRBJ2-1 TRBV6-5 CASSRGSDVYNEQFF
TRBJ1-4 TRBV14 CASSPSLQGANEKLFF
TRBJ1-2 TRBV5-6 CASSLFYRNYGYTF
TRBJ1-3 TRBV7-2 CASSSPSGNTIYF
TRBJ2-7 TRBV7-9 CASSLRAQSGGEQYF
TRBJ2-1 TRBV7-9 CASTHISDRGLGQFF
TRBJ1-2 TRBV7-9 CASSPPREIRGYTF
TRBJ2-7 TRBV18 CASSPPAEDEQYF
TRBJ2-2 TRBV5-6 CASSLSPELTGELFF
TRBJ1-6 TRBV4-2 CASSHEGRGESYF
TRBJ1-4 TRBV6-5 CASSSTGRRDEKLFF
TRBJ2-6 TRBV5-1 CASSSPGLAGTGANVLTF
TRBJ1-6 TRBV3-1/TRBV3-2 CASSQGSWLVSPLHF
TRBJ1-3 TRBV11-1 CASSPDRRNTIYF
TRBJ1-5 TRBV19 CASSILSGEQPQHF
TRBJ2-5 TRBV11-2 CASSLGGTRETQYF
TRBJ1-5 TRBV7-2 CASSLIGRLSNQPQHF
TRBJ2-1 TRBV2 CASSWGGGNNEQFF
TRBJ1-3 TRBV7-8 CASSLASSGNTIYF
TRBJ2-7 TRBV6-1 CASSEFDRDRVNF
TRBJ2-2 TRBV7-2 CASSPQTGSSHGELFF
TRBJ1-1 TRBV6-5 CASSYSGTGATEAFF
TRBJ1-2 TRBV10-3 CAISESTGGGGYTF
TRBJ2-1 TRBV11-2 CATLYRNNNEQFF
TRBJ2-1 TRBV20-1 CSASSGLAGVDEQFF
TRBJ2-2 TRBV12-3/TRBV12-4 CASSPGQPGELFF
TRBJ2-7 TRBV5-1 CASSQSGGAYEQYF
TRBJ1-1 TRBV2 CASRKGQGLNTEAFF
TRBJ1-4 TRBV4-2 CASSLSPGASGGGEKLFF
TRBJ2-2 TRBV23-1 CASSQGSRLGQNTGELFF
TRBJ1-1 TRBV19 CASSTSGTLGGTEAFF
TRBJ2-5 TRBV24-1 CATSDGDRETQYF
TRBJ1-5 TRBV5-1 CASSLGPTGQPQHF
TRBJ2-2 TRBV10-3 CAIRGSLATGELFF